This is a list of T cell receptor beta chains from one sample in a study of blood T cell repertoires in COVID-19. The assay was immunoSEQ multiplex PCR, and TCRdb's table has in-frame clones only and misses some. The sample yields 200,000 to 250,000 clones, 84% seen once. Sequencing input: peripheral blood. These receptors were collected from a young man with active or convalescent COVID-19. CDR3s include the opening cysteine and the closing phenylalanine or tryptophan. D genes are given only for firm matches. Rows may omit the clone size; those that give it use once, few, many or a size class.

V gene	D gene	J gene	clone size	CDR3 protein	CDR3 DNA
TRBV27	-	TRBJ1-4	-	CASSFGRVGGRDEKLFF	TGTGCCAGCAGTTTCGGACGGGTGGGGGGGCGCGATGAAAAACTGTTTTTT
TRBV5-1	-	TRBJ2-7	-	CASSLVGGSSYEQYF	TGCGCCAGCAGCTTGGTTGGGGGGAGCTCCTACGAGCAGTACTTC
TRBV28	TRBD1	TRBJ1-2	-	CASSQDRNYGYTF	TGTGCCAGCAGTCAGGACAGGAACTATGGCTACACCTTC
TRBV4-2	-	TRBJ1-5	-	CASSQDWGTNQPQHF	TGTGCCAGCAGCCAAGATTGGGGCACGAATCAGCCCCAGCATTTT
TRBV2	TRBD2	TRBJ2-5	-	CASILGLVETQYF	TGTGCCAGCATTCTGGGACTAGTTGAGACCCAGTACTTC
TRBV25-1	-	TRBJ2-1	-	CASSEFMASYNEQFF	TGTGCCAGCAGTGAATTTATGGCTTCCTACAATGAGCAGTTCTTC
TRBV3-1/TRBV3-2	TRBD1	TRBJ1-3	-	CASSQEGAGVRGNTIYF	TGTGCCAGCAGCCAGGAGGGGGCCGGGGTACGAGGAAACACCATATATTTT
TRBV7-2	TRBD2	TRBJ2-7	-	CASSLGLAGGTSSYEQYF	TGTGCCAGCAGCTTAGGTTTAGCGGGGGGAACAAGCTCCTACGAGCAGTACTTC
TRBV5-1	TRBD1	TRBJ1-4	-	CASSLVTGDEKLFF	TGCGCCAGCAGCTTGGTGACAGGGGATGAAAAACTGTTTTTT
TRBV11-2	TRBD1	TRBJ2-1	-	CASSLTGGRAYNEQFF	TGTGCCAGCAGCCTTACAGGGGGCAGAGCCTACAATGAGCAGTTCTTC
TRBV28	TRBD1	TRBJ1-5	-	CASRQGWSNQPQHF	TGTGCCAGTAGACAGGGGTGGAGCAATCAGCCCCAGCATTTT
TRBV9	-	TRBJ1-2	once	CASSVGEGRGYGYTF	TGTGCCAGCAGCGTAGGGGAGGGCCGAGGCTATGGCTACACCTTC
TRBV7-7	-	TRBJ2-2	-	CASSPQGSTGELFF	TGTGCCAGCAGCCCCCAGGGGAGCACCGGGGAGCTGTTTTTT
TRBV11-2	-	TRBJ1-3	-	CASSLETRTIYF	TGTGCCAGCAGCTTAGAAACGAGGACCATATATTTT
TRBV7-9	-	TRBJ1-1	-	CASSQSGGAFF	TGTGCCAGCAGTCAGTCAGGCGGGGCTTTCTTT
TRBV7-8	-	TRBJ1-6	once	CASSLAVSPLHF	TGTGCCAGCAGCTTAGCCGTTTCACCCCTCCACTTT
TRBV24-1	TRBD2	TRBJ2-7	-	CATSDSWRGYEQYF	TGTGCCACCAGTGATTCGTGGCGGGGGTACGAGCAGTACTTC
TRBV28	TRBD1	TRBJ1-4	-	CASSSTGELNEKLFF	TGTGCCAGCAGTTCTACAGGGGAACTTAATGAAAAACTGTTTTTT
TRBV25-1	TRBD2	TRBJ2-3	-	CASSELIVSGSTDTQYF	TGTGCCAGCAGTGAATTAATTGTTAGCGGGTCAACAGATACGCAGTATTTT
TRBV7-9	TRBD2	TRBJ2-5	-	CASSSLAGVTQETQYF	TGTGCCAGCAGCTCCCTAGCGGGAGTAACCCAAGAGACCCAGTACTTC
TRBV2	TRBD1	TRBJ1-6	-	CASSARTGEGSPLHF	TGTGCCAGCAGTGCCCGGACAGGGGAGGGTTCACCCCTCCACTTT
TRBV5-1	TRBD1	TRBJ2-7	-	CASSWTGGVEQYF	TGCGCCAGCAGCTGGACAGGGGGTGTAGAGCAGTACTTC
TRBV6-5	-	TRBJ1-6	-	CASRTGGDSPLHF	TGTGCCAGCAGGACGGGGGGAGATTCACCCCTCCACTTT
TRBV4-1	TRBD1	TRBJ2-1	-	CASRKGDREGNEQFF	TGCGCCAGCAGGAAGGGAGACAGGGAAGGTAATGAGCAGTTCTTC
TRBV19	-	TRBJ1-1	-	CASSMTGLNTEAFF	TGTGCCAGTAGTATGACAGGCCTGAACACTGAAGCTTTCTTT
TRBV15	-	TRBJ1-2	once	CATSRARSSWIYGYTF	TGTGCCACCAGCAGGGCCCGGTCTAGCTGGATCTATGGCTACACCTTC
TRBV19	TRBD2	TRBJ2-1	few	CASTSGSRAGSAGEQFF	TGTGCCAGTACTAGCGGGAGTCGCGCCGGTAGCGCGGGTGAGCAGTTCTTC
TRBV4-2	-	TRBJ2-3	-	CASSQDSGGAPRDTQYF	TGTGCCAGCAGCCAAGATTCGGGGGGCGCCCCCCGGGATACGCAGTATTTT
TRBV7-8	-	TRBJ1-1	-	CASSLGRAYGQYHMNTEAFF	TGTGCCAGCAGCTTAGGAAGGGCTTACGGACAGTACCATATGAACACTGAAGCTTTCTTT
TRBV10-3	-	TRBJ1-6	-	CAISEIFGGGNSPLHF	TGTGCCATCAGTGAAATTTTCGGGGGAGGTAATTCACCCCTCCACTTT
TRBV5-4	-	TRBJ2-2	-	CASSLGPGLNTGELFF	TGTGCCAGCAGCTTGGGACCAGGGCTGAACACCGGGGAGCTGTTTTTT
TRBV27	-	TRBJ1-4	once	CASSSSRGTNEKLFF	TGTGCCAGCAGTAGCTCCAGGGGAACTAATGAAAAACTGTTTTTT
TRBV5-1	TRBD2	TRBJ2-2	few	CASSLGAGANTGELFF	TGCGCCAGCAGCTTGGGAGCGGGAGCTAACACCGGGGAGCTGTTTTTT
TRBV4-2	-	TRBJ2-1	-	CASSQSGTSSYNEQFF	TGTGCCAGCAGCCAGAGCGGAACGAGCTCCTACAATGAGCAGTTCTTC
TRBV29-1	-	TRBJ1-5	few	CSVGTGRGQPQHF	TGCAGCGTTGGAACAGGGCGAGGGCAGCCCCAGCATTTT
TRBV9	TRBD2	TRBJ2-7	once	CASSEGLAGGYEQYF	TGTGCCAGCAGCGAGGGACTAGCCGGAGGCTACGAGCAGTACTTC
TRBV28	-	TRBJ1-2	once	CASSLLRYGYTF	TGTGCCAGCAGTTTACTCCGGTATGGCTACACCTTC
TRBV29-1	-	TRBJ2-1	-	CSVEVLPGLSNEQFF	TGCAGCGTTGAAGTGCTTCCAGGGCTCTCCAATGAGCAGTTCTTC
TRBV15	-	TRBJ1-4	few	CATSNSGHYEKLFF	TGTGCCACCAGCAACTCGGGACACTATGAAAAACTGTTTTTT
TRBV6-6	TRBD2	TRBJ2-1	-	CASSLGGTEQFF	TGTGCCAGCAGCCTGGGGGGGACTGAGCAGTTCTTC
TRBV5-4	TRBD2	TRBJ2-7	-	CASSYGGGADSYEQYF	TGTGCCAGCAGCTATGGGGGGGGAGCGGATTCCTACGAGCAGTACTTC
TRBV27	-	TRBJ2-3	-	CASSAPGKGTDTQYF	TGTGCCAGCAGTGCGCCAGGGAAAGGCACAGATACGCAGTATTTT
TRBV29-1	TRBD1	TRBJ2-1	-	CSVLDRGSSYNEQFF	TGCAGCGTGTTAGACAGGGGGAGCTCCTACAATGAGCAGTTCTTC
TRBV4-2	-	TRBJ1-2	-	CASSQGTRVLGGYTF	TGTGCCAGCAGCCAAGGTACTCGGGTGCTCGGGGGCTACACCTTC
TRBV3-1/TRBV3-2	-	TRBJ2-1	few	CASSHIRGGINEQFF	TGTGCCAGCAGCCACATTAGGGGGGGGATCAATGAGCAGTTCTTC
TRBV19	-	TRBJ1-5	few	CASTLKFPRGGSNQPQHF	TGTGCCAGCACACTAAAGTTTCCTCGGGGAGGGTCAAATCAGCCCCAGCATTTT
TRBV4-3	TRBD2	TRBJ2-3	-	CASSRTRTSVADTQYF	TGCGCCAGCAGCCGAACCAGGACTAGCGTGGCAGATACGCAGTATTTT
TRBV5-1	-	TRBJ2-5	-	CASSLGQVQETQYF	TGCGCCAGCAGCTTGGGGCAGGTACAAGAGACCCAGTACTTC
TRBV3-1/TRBV3-2	TRBD2	TRBJ2-4	-	CASSQDPAGTKNIQYF	TGTGCCAGCAGCCAAGATCCAGCGGGGACCAAAAACATTCAGTACTTC
TRBV7-2	TRBD2	TRBJ2-3	-	CASSLVPSGGLDTQYF	TGTGCCAGCAGCTTAGTGCCTAGCGGGGGGTTGGATACGCAGTATTTT
TRBV28	TRBD2	TRBJ2-6	-	CASSSISSGGSGANVLTF	TGTGCCAGCAGTTCAATTTCTAGCGGGGGTTCCGGGGCCAACGTCCTGACTTTC
TRBV10-1	-	TRBJ2-3	-	CASSDPGGAATDTQYF	TGCGCCAGCAGTGATCCCGGGGGAGCGGCGACAGATACGCAGTATTTT
TRBV7-6	-	TRBJ1-2	-	CASSLAGGLRYTF	TGTGCCAGCAGCCTCGCGGGGGGGTTACGCTACACCTTC
TRBV5-4	-	TRBJ2-3	-	CASSPEGVTDTQYF	TGTGCCAGCAGCCCTGAGGGAGTCACAGATACGCAGTATTTT
TRBV5-4	-	TRBJ2-7	-	CASSLGERYEQYF	TGTGCCAGCAGCTTGGGGGAGCGGTACGAGCAGTACTTC
TRBV6-5	-	TRBJ1-1	-	CASSFSGEAFF	TGTGCCAGCAGTTTTTCCGGGGAAGCTTTCTTT
TRBV24-1	TRBD2	TRBJ2-1	few	CATSDWTSGLNEQFF	TGTGCCACCAGTGATTGGACTAGCGGGTTGAATGAGCAGTTCTTC
TRBV9	TRBD1	TRBJ2-1	-	CASSVIPGQGINEQFF	TGTGCCAGCAGCGTAATTCCGGGACAGGGGATCAATGAGCAGTTCTTC
TRBV7-2	TRBD1	TRBJ1-2	-	CASSNRQGGGYTF	TGTGCCAGCAGCAACCGACAGGGCGGGGGCTACACCTTC
TRBV10-3	-	TRBJ1-2	-	CAIREHTADGYTF	TGTGCCATCAGAGAACACACAGCGGATGGCTACACCTTC